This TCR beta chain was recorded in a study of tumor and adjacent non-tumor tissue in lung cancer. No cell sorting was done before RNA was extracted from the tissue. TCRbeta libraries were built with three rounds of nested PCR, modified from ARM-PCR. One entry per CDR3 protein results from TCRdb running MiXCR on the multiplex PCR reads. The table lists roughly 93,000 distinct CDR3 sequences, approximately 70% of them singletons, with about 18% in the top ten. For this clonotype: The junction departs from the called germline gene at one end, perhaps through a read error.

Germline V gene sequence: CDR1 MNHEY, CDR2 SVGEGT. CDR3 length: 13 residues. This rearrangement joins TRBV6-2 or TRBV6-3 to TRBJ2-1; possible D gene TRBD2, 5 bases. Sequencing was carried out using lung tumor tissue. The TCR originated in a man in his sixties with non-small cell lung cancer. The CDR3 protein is CASKLQEVNELFF. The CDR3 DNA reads TGTGCCAGCAAACTCCAGGAGGTGAATGAGCTGTTCTTC.